This T cell receptor (beta chain) was sequenced for a study of CD8+ T cells in alopecia areata (dated by TCRdb to the late 2010s). Concerning the study at large: The treated patients took part in an open-label pilot trial in which moderate-to-severe alopecia areata was treated with oral tofacitinib at 5 to 10 mg twice daily. Tofacitinib was administered for 6 to 18 months, and 6 months of follow-up off drug were then conducted to assess delayed response and recurrence. The SALT score, which quantifies the percentage of affected scalp surface area, was used to measure disease severity in treated patients. The study used high-throughput TCRbeta sequencing to examine T cell clonal expansion in alopecia areata, in both the C3H/HeJ mouse model and human patients. Human TCRbeta sequencing covered scalp tissue and sorted CD4+ and CD8+ peripheral blood T cells from patchy and totalis/universalis alopecia areata patients and healthy controls. Patients on tofacitinib were biopsied at baseline and after 4 and 24 weeks of treatment, and several of the patients also had a later scalp biopsy. Scalp clonality was compared among normal scalp (n=4), patchy alopecia areata scalp (n=8), and alopecia totalis/universalis scalp (n=8). RNA was obtained with the PAXgene miRNA kit for fixed scalp, the miRNeasy kit for PBMCs, and the RNeasy kit for mouse skin. Amplification of TCRbeta CDR3 regions was done by immunoSEQ multiplex PCR using 35 Vbeta forward primers and 13 Jbeta reverse primers.

The sample's treatment or condition, from its label and the paper: oral pan-JAK inhibitor, 5-10 mg twice daily. From alopecia areata patients, peripheral blood was collected along with lesional scalp punch biopsies. PBMCs were isolated by density centrifugation and stained for CD3, CD4 and CD8, and CD4+ and CD8+ T cells were sorted on a FACSAria. The table lists this clone with a few counts. The specificity of this receptor is unknown. Base qualities are missing; no much larger clone stands one base away. The same CDR3 arises from other DNA sequences in this sample as well. The CDR3 covers 15 residues, taking in both the cysteine and the phenylalanine. Solely the CDR3 DNA is kept, with 45 bases framed from the first base. Sequences SGHTA (CDR1) and FQGTGA (CDR2) are obtained from the germline V gene. V drops 0 bases and J drops 0 bases, leaving 8 bases in between. Points the paper makes about the study in general: Resident alphabeta T cells in normal human skin are also sequenced, complicating scalp TCR repertoire analysis, unlike mouse skin dominated by gammadelta T cells. Shared TCR sequences between patients were less evident than in mice, which may be partly attributable to HLA diversity in the patient population. Lesional scalp, especially in alopecia totalis/universalis, showed higher clonality and more expanded CD8+ clones than normal scalp, suggesting antigenic drive. Because the treated cohort was small and had just a single nonresponder, larger studies are needed to establish links between baseline CD8+ expansion and response. Scalp clonality and the number of expanded CD8+ clones among the top 100 scalp clones were significantly decreased by tofacitinib. Many expanded lesional clones were found to persist in scalp and blood during tofacitinib treatment, and relapse after treatment cessation may be partly explained by this persistence.

Libraries were prepared through the immunoSEQ multiplex PCR assay. RNA was extracted from all samples and reverse transcribed into cDNA, which served as template for TCR sequencing. First-strand cDNA was synthesized with SuperScript III using a 2:1 mix of oligo-dT and random hexamers. A synthetic immune receptor repertoire was used to assess amplification bias, and residual bias was removed computationally. The authors' pipeline ran thus. Raw reads were preprocessed to remove errors, and CDR3 was defined according to IMGT conventions as the region from the conserved cysteine to phenylalanine. To get clonality, Shannon entropy was normalized by log2 of the number of productive unique TCRs and the result was subtracted from 1. CD4 or CD8 identity of scalp clones was inferred by cross-referencing scalp TCRbeta sequences with sorted blood CD4 and CD8 repertoires. What TCRdb holds here is the immuneACCESS table cut down to in-frame rearrangements. Part of the clones is not present; checked against another copy, under half of the missing clones reflect an unresolved V gene, and the others are unexplained. D and trimming come from the DNA, and the V and J calls and clone size come from that table. The sample profile shows 87,000 or so clones; more than 65% of them were found once. The ten largest clones capture around 15% of the sample.

Recombination linked TRBV7-3 to TRBJ1-1; the D region possibly corresponds to TRBD1 (6 bases align). The input for sequencing was CD8+ T cells sorted from blood, taken at week 44, from a patient treated with tofacitinib. This receptor was taken from a human donor with alopecia areata. The CDR3 has the sequence CASSLTRGMNTEAFF. At the DNA level, the sequence is TGTGCCAGCAGCTTAACTAGGGGGATGAACACTGAAGCTTTCTTT.